Listed below are T cell receptor beta chains from one sample, sequenced in a study of T cells in Graves' hyperthyroidism and ophthalmopathy. TCRdb re-called the multiplex PCR reads with MiXCR, one entry per CDR3 protein. In the table there are a few hundred thousand distinct CDR3 sequences, approximately 15% of which are singletons. Sequenced: blood. These receptors all stem from a young woman with Graves' hyperthyroidism. The CDR3 runs from the conserved cysteine through the conserved F or W. A D gene is named only where the DNA matches it firmly. Size is stated for part of the rows, as once, few or many counts, or as a class when the clone is expanded.

j_call: TRBJ1-4; v_call: TRBV12-3/TRBV12-4; clone_size: many; d_call: -; cdr3_aa: CASSRHPTNEKLFF; cdr3_nt: TGTGCCAGCAGCCGACACCCAACTAATGAAAAACTGTTTTTT
j_call: TRBJ2-2; v_call: TRBV5-1; clone_size: -; d_call: TRBD2; cdr3_aa: CASSLPRTSGSDTGELFF; cdr3_nt: TGCGCCAGCAGCTTACCCCGGACTAGCGGGAGCGACACCGGGGAGCTGTTTTTT
j_call: TRBJ2-5; v_call: TRBV9; clone_size: -; d_call: -; cdr3_aa: CASSFSVQSPWETQYF; cdr3_nt: TGTGCCAGCAGCTTCTCGGTCCAATCCCCTTGGGAGACCCAGTACTTC
j_call: TRBJ1-4; v_call: TRBV5-1; clone_size: many; d_call: -; cdr3_aa: CASSSSGSVEKLFF; cdr3_nt: TGCGCCAGCAGCTCCTCAGGGAGTGTCGAAAAACTGTTTTTT
j_call: TRBJ2-3; v_call: TRBV2; clone_size: many; d_call: -; cdr3_aa: CASSPRVEVLTTDTQYF; cdr3_nt: TGTGCCAGCAGTCCCCGGGTGGAAGTACTGACAACAGATACGCAGTATTTT
j_call: TRBJ1-1; v_call: TRBV9; clone_size: many; d_call: -; cdr3_aa: CASSATSGTRDTEAFF; cdr3_nt: TGTGCCAGCAGCGCCACCTCAGGGACCAGGGACACTGAAGCTTTCTTT
j_call: TRBJ2-7; v_call: TRBV30; clone_size: few; d_call: -; cdr3_aa: CAWSGANEQYF; cdr3_nt: TGTGCCTGGAGCGGTGCCAACGAGCAGTACTTC
j_call: TRBJ1-5; v_call: TRBV9; clone_size: -; d_call: TRBD1; cdr3_aa: CASSEGTGVGNQPQHF; cdr3_nt: TGTGCCAGCAGCGAGGGGACAGGGGTTGGCAATCAGCCCCAGCATTTT
j_call: TRBJ2-7; v_call: TRBV28; clone_size: many; d_call: TRBD2; cdr3_aa: CASRYRTSGVPYEQYF; cdr3_nt: TGTGCCAGCAGATACAGGACTAGCGGGGTTCCCTACGAGCAGTACTTC
j_call: TRBJ2-2; v_call: TRBV12-3/TRBV12-4; clone_size: many; d_call: -; cdr3_aa: CASSLRRGGHTGELFF; cdr3_nt: TGTGCCAGCAGTTTGAGGCGCGGGGGCCACACCGGGGAGCTGTTTTTT
j_call: TRBJ1-2; v_call: TRBV2; clone_size: many; d_call: -; cdr3_aa: CASSETRQATNEGYTF; cdr3_nt: TGTGCCAGCAGTGAGACAAGGCAGGCCACAAATGAAGGCTACACCTTC
j_call: TRBJ2-5; v_call: TRBV6-1; clone_size: -; d_call: TRBD1; cdr3_aa: CASSEVGQGTETQYF; cdr3_nt: TGTGCCAGCAGTGAAGTTGGACAGGGGACGGAGACCCAGTACTTC
j_call: TRBJ2-7; v_call: TRBV28; clone_size: few; d_call: -; cdr3_aa: CASSRGLEQYF; cdr3_nt: TGTGCCAGCTCCCGGGGGCTAGAGCAGTACTTC
j_call: TRBJ1-5; v_call: TRBV30; clone_size: few; d_call: -; cdr3_aa: CAWSGDRNQPQHF; cdr3_nt: TGTGCCTGGAGCGGCGACAGGAATCAGCCCCAGCATTTT
j_call: TRBJ2-2; v_call: TRBV2; clone_size: few; d_call: -; cdr3_aa: CASILGLGGELFF; cdr3_nt: -
j_call: TRBJ2-3; v_call: TRBV5-1; clone_size: few; d_call: -; cdr3_aa: CASSPGPPVPDTQYF; cdr3_nt: TGCGCCAGCAGCCCGGGACCACCTGTCCCAGATACGCAGTATTTT
j_call: TRBJ2-5; v_call: TRBV12-3/TRBV12-4; clone_size: -; d_call: TRBD1; cdr3_aa: CASTSSTDRGKPQETQYF; cdr3_nt: TGTGCCAGCACCTCTTCTACAGACAGGGGGAAACCCCAAGAGACCCAGTACTTC
j_call: TRBJ2-1; v_call: TRBV19; clone_size: few; d_call: TRBD1; cdr3_aa: CASSIQGTGGREQFF; cdr3_nt: TGTGCCAGTAGTATCCAGGGGACAGGGGGCAGGGAGCAGTTCTTC
j_call: TRBJ2-1; v_call: TRBV28; clone_size: many; d_call: TRBD2; cdr3_aa: CASSPWRARGRNNEQFF; cdr3_nt: TGTGCCAGCAGTCCTTGGAGGGCTCGCGGGAGAAACAATGAGCAGTTCTTC
j_call: TRBJ2-1; v_call: TRBV2; clone_size: few; d_call: TRBD1; cdr3_aa: CASTIDRGNEQFF; cdr3_nt: TGTGCCAGCACCATAGACAGGGGCAATGAGCAGTTCTTC
j_call: TRBJ2-6; v_call: TRBV12-5; clone_size: -; d_call: TRBD1; cdr3_aa: CASSYGTGVPGANVLTF; cdr3_nt: TGTGCTAGTAGTTACGGGACAGGGGTCCCTGGGGCCAACGTCCTGACTTTC
j_call: TRBJ2-1; v_call: TRBV28; clone_size: many; d_call: -; cdr3_aa: CASSLWASGYNEQFF; cdr3_nt: TGTGCCAGCAGTTTATGGGCCAGCGGATACAATGAGCAGTTCTTC
j_call: TRBJ2-5; v_call: TRBV20-1; clone_size: -; d_call: -; cdr3_aa: CSAALLLQETQYF; cdr3_nt: TGCAGTGCCGCCCTTTTGTTACAAGAGACCCAGTACTTC
j_call: TRBJ2-1; v_call: TRBV20-1; clone_size: many; d_call: TRBD2; cdr3_aa: CSASGLADSYNEQFF; cdr3_nt: TGCAGTGCCAGCGGACTAGCGGATTCCTACAATGAGCAGTTCTTC
j_call: TRBJ1-1; v_call: TRBV7-9; clone_size: many; d_call: TRBD1; cdr3_aa: CASSLAQGATEAFF; cdr3_nt: TGTGCCAGCAGCTTAGCACAGGGGGCCACTGAAGCTTTCTTT
j_call: TRBJ2-7; v_call: TRBV28; clone_size: many; d_call: -; cdr3_aa: CASSRQSYEQYF; cdr3_nt: TGTGCCAGCAGCCGACAATCGTACGAGCAGTACTTC
j_call: TRBJ2-1; v_call: TRBV7-3; clone_size: -; d_call: -; cdr3_aa: CASSLGDNRRREQFF; cdr3_nt: TGTGCCAGCAGCTTGGGGGACAACCGGAGGCGTGAGCAGTTCTTC
j_call: TRBJ2-5; v_call: TRBV28; clone_size: many; d_call: TRBD1; cdr3_aa: CASRRTGEQETQYF; cdr3_nt: TGTGCCAGCAGGAGAACAGGGGAGCAAGAGACCCAGTACTTC
j_call: TRBJ2-5; v_call: TRBV20-1; clone_size: many; d_call: -; cdr3_aa: CSARQRWETQYF; cdr3_nt: TGCAGTGCCCGTCAAAGATGGGAGACCCAGTACTTC
j_call: TRBJ1-1; v_call: TRBV7-6; clone_size: many; d_call: -; cdr3_aa: CASSGGPMNTEAFF; cdr3_nt: TGTGCCAGCAGCGGGGGACCGATGAACACTGAAGCTTTCTTT
j_call: TRBJ1-6; v_call: TRBV27; clone_size: -; d_call: -; cdr3_aa: CASSLRDVSGALHF; cdr3_nt: TGTGCCAGCAGTTTAAGGGACGTCAGCGGGGCCCTCCACTTT
j_call: TRBJ2-7; v_call: TRBV2; clone_size: few; d_call: -; cdr3_aa: CASGVGPYEQYF; cdr3_nt: TGTGCCAGCGGCGTCGGTCCCTACGAGCAGTACTTC
j_call: TRBJ2-2; v_call: TRBV12-3/TRBV12-4; clone_size: -; d_call: TRBD2; cdr3_aa: CASKGLARDTGELFF; cdr3_nt: TGTGCCAGCAAGGGACTAGCGAGGGACACCGGGGAGCTGTTTTTT
j_call: TRBJ2-1; v_call: TRBV6-2/TRBV6-3; clone_size: many; d_call: TRBD2; cdr3_aa: CASTKGSSGRASYNEQFF; cdr3_nt: TGTGCCAGCACCAAAGGGTCTAGCGGGAGGGCCTCCTACAATGAGCAGTTCTTC
j_call: TRBJ2-1; v_call: TRBV19; clone_size: many; d_call: -; cdr3_aa: CASSAGVNEQFF; cdr3_nt: TGTGCCAGTAGTGCAGGGGTCAATGAGCAGTTCTTC
j_call: TRBJ2-2; v_call: TRBV27; clone_size: -; d_call: -; cdr3_aa: CALGRTGELFF; cdr3_nt: TGTGCCCTAGGGAGGACCGGGGAGCTGTTTTTT
j_call: TRBJ1-2; v_call: TRBV27; clone_size: many; d_call: TRBD1; cdr3_aa: CASSLMSGQGRGGYTF; cdr3_nt: TGTGCCAGCAGTTTAATGTCGGGACAGGGCCGGGGTGGCTACACCTTC
j_call: TRBJ1-6; v_call: TRBV12-3/TRBV12-4; clone_size: many; d_call: -; cdr3_aa: CASSFTGGNNSPLHF; cdr3_nt: TGTGCCAGCAGTTTTACGGGGGGTAATAATTCACCCCTCCACTTT
j_call: TRBJ1-3; v_call: TRBV12-3/TRBV12-4; clone_size: -; d_call: -; cdr3_aa: CASSLSPSGNTIYF; cdr3_nt: TGTGCCAGCAGTTTGTCCCCCTCTGGAAACACCATATATTTT
j_call: TRBJ2-7; v_call: TRBV27; clone_size: many; d_call: -; cdr3_aa: CASSFDRSSYEQYF; cdr3_nt: TGTGCCAGCAGTTTTGACAGGAGCTCCTACGAGCAGTACTTC
j_call: TRBJ2-2; v_call: TRBV27; clone_size: few; d_call: -; cdr3_aa: CASSFSRSANTGELFF; cdr3_nt: TGTGCCAGCAGTTTCTCAAGAAGCGCGAACACCGGGGAGCTGTTTTTT
j_call: TRBJ2-7; v_call: TRBV9; clone_size: few; d_call: TRBD2; cdr3_aa: CASSATSGRAGDEQYF; cdr3_nt: TGTGCCAGCAGCGCGACTAGCGGGAGGGCCGGCGACGAGCAGTACTTC
j_call: TRBJ2-1; v_call: TRBV2; clone_size: many; d_call: -; cdr3_aa: CASAGIYNEQFF; cdr3_nt: TGTGCCAGCGCGGGGATCTACAATGAGCAGTTCTTC
j_call: TRBJ2-1; v_call: TRBV7-3; clone_size: -; d_call: -; cdr3_aa: CASSLIVGQLGSYNEQFF; cdr3_nt: TGTGCCAGCAGCTTAATAGTCGGACAGCTCGGCTCCTACAATGAGCAGTTCTTC
j_call: TRBJ2-1; v_call: TRBV12-3/TRBV12-4; clone_size: many; d_call: -; cdr3_aa: CASSPPWGSSYNEQFF; cdr3_nt: TGTGCCAGCAGTCCCCCATGGGGGAGCTCCTACAATGAGCAGTTCTTC
j_call: TRBJ1-2; v_call: TRBV14; clone_size: few; d_call: -; cdr3_aa: CASSQVLASDGYTF; cdr3_nt: TGTGCCAGCAGCCAAGTCCTGGCCAGCGATGGCTACACCTTC
j_call: TRBJ1-4; v_call: TRBV20-1; clone_size: -; d_call: -; cdr3_aa: CSARDPGSGIEKLFF; cdr3_nt: TGCAGTGCTAGAGATCCGGGCTCAGGGATCGAAAAACTGTTTTTT
j_call: TRBJ1-2; v_call: TRBV28; clone_size: many; d_call: TRBD1; cdr3_aa: CASRVTGVYGYTF; cdr3_nt: TGTGCCAGCAGGGTAACAGGGGTCTATGGCTACACCTTC
j_call: TRBJ1-5; v_call: TRBV20-1; clone_size: few; d_call: -; cdr3_aa: CSAQPRGDMGNQPQHF; cdr3_nt: TGCAGTGCCCAACCTAGAGGGGATATGGGCAATCAGCCCCAGCATTTT
j_call: TRBJ2-7; v_call: TRBV27; clone_size: many; d_call: TRBD2; cdr3_aa: CASSSIGTRTPEQYF; cdr3_nt: TGTGCCAGCAGCTCCATCGGGACTAGAACGCCCGAGCAGTACTTC
j_call: TRBJ1-5; v_call: TRBV20-1; clone_size: many; d_call: TRBD1; cdr3_aa: CSARRGGQGANSNQPQHF; cdr3_nt: TGCAGTGCCCGGCGGGGGGGACAGGGGGCGAATAGCAATCAGCCCCAGCATTTT
j_call: TRBJ2-7; v_call: TRBV5-1; clone_size: many; d_call: -; cdr3_aa: CASSGAGTAYEQYF; cdr3_nt: TGCGCCAGCAGCGGAGCCGGGACGGCTTACGAGCAGTACTTC
j_call: TRBJ1-5; v_call: TRBV28; clone_size: many; d_call: -; cdr3_aa: CASNYQPQHF; cdr3_nt: TGTGCCAGTAACTATCAGCCCCAGCATTTT
j_call: TRBJ1-4; v_call: TRBV2; clone_size: medium-sized; d_call: -; cdr3_aa: CASSVLPANEKLFF; cdr3_nt: TGTGCCAGCAGTGTTTTGCCAGCAAATGAAAAACTGTTTTTT
j_call: TRBJ2-5; v_call: TRBV9; clone_size: many; d_call: -; cdr3_aa: CASSSPLEDQTQETQYF; cdr3_nt: TGTGCCAGCAGCTCCCCGTTGGAGGACCAAACCCAAGAGACCCAGTACTTC
j_call: TRBJ2-1; v_call: TRBV5-1; clone_size: many; d_call: -; cdr3_aa: CASSLSPSFYEQFF; cdr3_nt: TGCGCCAGCAGCTTGTCCCCTAGCTTCTATGAGCAGTTCTTC